This TCR beta chain was captured in a study of blood T cells in healthy people across ages. Study-level points and caveats: Estimated diversity across one million T cells was deemed an underestimate.

Alongside a J-beta primer mix, a sample-barcoded 5' primer served in a second PCR lasting about 7 to 11 cycles. TCRdb reanalysed the 5' RACE reads using MiXCR and keeps one entry per CDR3 protein. Seen here are more than 1,400,000 distinct CDR3 sequences, roughly 40% observed once, and the top ten hold under 8%. With regard to this clonotype: Its antigen is still unknown.

The sequence derives from a woman aged 18-29 years in good health. The sequenced material came from blood.

The CDR3 bases are TGTGCCAGCAGTACTCAGCTAGCGGGGCTCACAGATACGCAGTATTTT. Translation gives CASSTQLAGLTDTQYF. This chain links TRBV27 with TRBJ2-3; TRBD2 matches at 9 bases. CDR3 length: 16 amino acids. Germline loops: CDR1 MNHEY, CDR2 SMNVEV (reference sequence). J gave up 2 bases and V 5 bases, and 8 bases lay outside the gene matches.